What follows are 9 T cell receptor beta chains derived from one specimen sequenced in a study of CD8 T cells in Susac syndrome. RNA, at about 0.5 to 1 ug, was reverse transcribed with random hexamers. Via MiXCR, TCRdb re-called the immunoSEQ multiplex PCR reads, giving one row per CDR3 protein. Among around 280,000 distinct CDR3 sequences listed, 92% were seen once. The sequencing input was CD4+ T cells from PBMCs. The receptors here all came from a human donor with multiple sclerosis.

The chain couples TRBV7-2 to TRBJ1-5; the D is unclear. This CDR3 contains 16 residues. CDR1 and CDR2 (germline): SGHTA, FQGNSA. V was clipped by 1 base and J by 4 bases, with 14 bases between them. CDR3: CASSLVGPVVNQPQHF. The CDR3, as DNA: TGTGCCAGCAGCTTAGTAGGGCCAGTAGTTAATCAGCCCCAGCATTTT.

This sequence joins TRBV20-1 and TRBJ2-3; TRBD1 matches 10 bases. CDR1 is DFQATT, CDR2 SNEGSKA, per germline (reference sequence). The CDR3 is 15 amino acids. J lost 4 bases, V lost 3 bases, and 7 bases had no gene match. CDR3 sequence: CSASSGTGDPDTQYF. Written as DNA, the CDR3 is TGCAGTGCTAGCTCCGGGACAGGGGACCCAGATACGCAGTATTTT.

CDR3 protein: CASSHGPGSSYEQYF. CDR3 in DNA: TGTGCCAGCAGCCATGGGCCGGGAAGCTCCTACGAGCAGTACTTC. The chain couples TRBV3-1 to TRBJ2-7; possibly TRBD2 for D (5 bases). Trimming took off 3 bases at V and 0 bases at J, with 12 bases between the two ends. Germline V gene sequence: CDR1 LGHDT, CDR2 YNNKEL (reference sequence). This CDR3 comprises 15 residues.

This chain joins TRBV7-2 and TRBJ2-6; D is unresolved. CDR1 is SGHTA and CDR2 is FQGNSA in the germline V gene. CDR3 length: 14 residues. V lost 5 bases and J 4 bases, leaving 9 bases between the germline ends. The CDR3 DNA reads as TGTGCCAGCAGCGTCACTCCAGGGGCCAACGTCCTGACTTTC. Its translation: CASSVTPGANVLTF.

The rearrangement uses TRBV11-3 and TRBJ2-5; D remains ambiguous. V was clipped by 4 bases and J by 8 bases, with 14 bases between them. There are 13 residues in the CDR3. Germline CDR1 and CDR2: SGHNT and YENEEA. The CDR3 DNA is TGTGCCAGCAGCTCTAGGACGTCAGGAACCCAGTACTTC. It translates to CASSSRTSGTQYF.

V usage is TRBV19 and J usage is TRBJ2-3, with D unclear. The germline V and J ends were trimmed by 1 base and 5 bases, with 10 bases remaining between them. The CDR3 consists of 14 residues. Per germline, CDR1 LNHDA and CDR2 SQIVND (reference sequence). As DNA, the CDR3 is TGTGCCAGTAGTATAGGGGGTCGTGAAGATACGCAGTATTTT. Translated: CASSIGGREDTQYF.

DNA of the CDR3: TGCAGTGCTAGATCGGGGCGGCGGACTGAAGCTTTCTTT. Translating gives CSARSGRRTEAFF. The J gene is TRBJ1-1, the V gene TRBV20-1; perhaps TRBD1 as D (5 bases). The germline V and J ends were trimmed by 2 bases and 5 bases, with 12 bases remaining between them. The CDR3 sequence is 13 residues long. Germline V gene lookup returns CDR1 DFQATT and CDR2 SNEGSKA (reference sequence).

The gene calls are TRBV30 and TRBJ2-7, with D perhaps TRBD1 (6 bases). V lost 1 base, J lost 3 bases, and 16 bases lay in between. Germline V gene lookup returns CDR1 GTSNPN and CDR2 SVGIG (reference sequence). This CDR3 comprises 15 residues. As DNA, the CDR3 is TGTGCCTGGAGTGACCCCCCAGGGGCGCTCTACGAGCAGTACTTC. This translates into CAWSDPPGALYEQYF.

The DNA of the CDR3 is TGTGCCAGCACCCGGGACAGTACGGGTATAGCCTACACCTTC. It translates to CASTRDSTGIAYTF. This chain links TRBV12-3 or TRBV12-4 with TRBJ1-2; TRBD1 agrees at 7 bases. V was clipped by 7 bases and J by 10 bases; unmatched bases: 15. CDR3 length: 14 residues.